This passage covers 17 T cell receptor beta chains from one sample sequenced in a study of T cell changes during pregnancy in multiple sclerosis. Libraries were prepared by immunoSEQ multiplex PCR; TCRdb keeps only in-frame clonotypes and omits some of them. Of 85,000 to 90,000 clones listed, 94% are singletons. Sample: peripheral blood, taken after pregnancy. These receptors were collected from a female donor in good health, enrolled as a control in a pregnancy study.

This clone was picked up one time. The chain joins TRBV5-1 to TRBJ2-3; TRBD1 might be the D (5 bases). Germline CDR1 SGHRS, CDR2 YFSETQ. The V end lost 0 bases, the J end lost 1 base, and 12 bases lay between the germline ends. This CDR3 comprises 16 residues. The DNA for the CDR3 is TGCGCCAGCAGCTTGGCCGTTGGACAAGGCACAGATACGCAGTATTTT. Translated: CASSLAVGQGTDTQYF.

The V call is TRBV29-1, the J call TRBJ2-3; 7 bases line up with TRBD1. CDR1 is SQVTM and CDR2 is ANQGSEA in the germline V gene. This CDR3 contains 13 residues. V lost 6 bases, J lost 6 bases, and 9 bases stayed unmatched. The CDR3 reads CSVMTGSRDTQYF. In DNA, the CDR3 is TGCAGCGTCATGACAGGGAGTCGTGATACGCAGTATTTT.

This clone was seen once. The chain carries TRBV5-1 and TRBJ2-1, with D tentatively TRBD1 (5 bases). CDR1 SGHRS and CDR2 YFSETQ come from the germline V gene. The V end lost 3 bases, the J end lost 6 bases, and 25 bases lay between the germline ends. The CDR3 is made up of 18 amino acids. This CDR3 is CASSSPPGRQGARNEQFF. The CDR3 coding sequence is TGCGCCAGCAGCTCCCCGCCAGGGCGTCAAGGAGCCCGCAATGAGCAGTTCTTC.

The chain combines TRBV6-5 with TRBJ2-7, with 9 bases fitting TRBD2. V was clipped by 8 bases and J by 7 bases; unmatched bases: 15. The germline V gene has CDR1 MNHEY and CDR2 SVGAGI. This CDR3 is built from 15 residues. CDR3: CASGRPGTSQREQYF. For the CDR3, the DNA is TGTGCCAGCGGAAGACCCGGGACTAGCCAACGAGAGCAGTACTTC.

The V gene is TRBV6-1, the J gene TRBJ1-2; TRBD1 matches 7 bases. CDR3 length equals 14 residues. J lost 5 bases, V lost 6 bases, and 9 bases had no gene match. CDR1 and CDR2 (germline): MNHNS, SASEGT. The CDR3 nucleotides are TGTGCCAGCAGCGCTAGGACAGGCGAATATGGCTACACCTTC. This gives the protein CASSARTGEYGYTF.

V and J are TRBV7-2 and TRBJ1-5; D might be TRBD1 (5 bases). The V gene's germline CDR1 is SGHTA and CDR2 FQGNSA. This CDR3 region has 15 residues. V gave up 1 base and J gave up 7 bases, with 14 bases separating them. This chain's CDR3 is CASSLVGGVGQPQHF. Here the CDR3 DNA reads TGTGCCAGCAGCTTAGTGGGGGGGGTGGGGCAGCCCCAGCATTTT.

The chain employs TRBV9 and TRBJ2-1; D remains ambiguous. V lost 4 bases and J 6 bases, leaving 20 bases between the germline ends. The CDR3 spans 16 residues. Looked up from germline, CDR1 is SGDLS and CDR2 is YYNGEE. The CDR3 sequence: CASSPRLRSNSNEQFF. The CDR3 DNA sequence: TGTGCCAGCAGCCCCCGTCTTCGGAGCAATAGCAATGAGCAGTTCTTC.

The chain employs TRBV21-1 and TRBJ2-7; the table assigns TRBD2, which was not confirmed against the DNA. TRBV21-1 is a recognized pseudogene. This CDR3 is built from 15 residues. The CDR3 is CASSKARLAGHEQYF. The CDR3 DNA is TGTGCCAGCAGCAAAGCGCGACTAGCGGGCCACGAGCAGTACTTC.

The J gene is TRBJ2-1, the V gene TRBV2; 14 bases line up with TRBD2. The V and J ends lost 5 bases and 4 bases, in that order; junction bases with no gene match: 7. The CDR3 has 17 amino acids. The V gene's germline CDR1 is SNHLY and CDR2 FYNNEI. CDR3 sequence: CASSKPGLAGGYNEQFF. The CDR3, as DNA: TGTGCCAGCAGTAAACCCGGACTAGCGGGAGGTTACAATGAGCAGTTCTTC. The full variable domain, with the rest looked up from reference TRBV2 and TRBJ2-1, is EPEVTQTPSHQVTQMGQEVILRCVPISNHLYFYWYRQILGQKVEFLVSFYNNEISEKSEIFDDQFSVERPDGSNFTLKIRSTKLEDSAMYFCASSKPGLAGGYNEQFFGPGTRLTVL.

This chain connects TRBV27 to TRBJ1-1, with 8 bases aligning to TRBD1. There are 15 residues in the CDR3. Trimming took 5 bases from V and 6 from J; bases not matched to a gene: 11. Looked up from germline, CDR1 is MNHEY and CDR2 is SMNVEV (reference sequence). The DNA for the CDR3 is TGTGCCAGCAGTGCCCCAGGGGGCCGTGAGGCTGAAGCTTTCTTT. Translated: CASSAPGGREAEAFF.

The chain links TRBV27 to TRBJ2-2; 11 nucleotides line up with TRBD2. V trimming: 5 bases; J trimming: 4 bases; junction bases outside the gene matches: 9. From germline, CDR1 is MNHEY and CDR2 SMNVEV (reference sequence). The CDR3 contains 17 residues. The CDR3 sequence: CASSPAASGRFTGELFF. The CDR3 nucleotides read TGTGCCAGCAGTCCTGCGGCTAGCGGGAGGTTCACCGGGGAGCTGTTTTTT.

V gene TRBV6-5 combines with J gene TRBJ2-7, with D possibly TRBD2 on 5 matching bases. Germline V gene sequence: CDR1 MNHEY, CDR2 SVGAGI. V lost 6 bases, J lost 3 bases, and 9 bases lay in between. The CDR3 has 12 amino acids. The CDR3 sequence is CASRSGLYEQYF. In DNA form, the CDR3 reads TGTGCCAGCAGAAGCGGACTCTACGAGCAGTACTTC.

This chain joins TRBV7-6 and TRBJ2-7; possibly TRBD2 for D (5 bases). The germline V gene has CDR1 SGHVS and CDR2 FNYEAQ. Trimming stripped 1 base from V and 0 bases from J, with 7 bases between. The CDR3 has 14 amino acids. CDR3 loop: CASSLVEGSYEQYF. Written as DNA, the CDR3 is TGTGCCAGCAGCTTAGTCGAGGGCTCCTACGAGCAGTACTTC.

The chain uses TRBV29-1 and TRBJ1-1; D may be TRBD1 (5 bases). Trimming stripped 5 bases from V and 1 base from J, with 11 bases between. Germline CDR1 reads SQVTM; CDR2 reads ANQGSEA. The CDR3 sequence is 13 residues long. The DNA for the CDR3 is TGCAGCGTTTGGGCAGGGCAGAACACTGAAGCTTTCTTT. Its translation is CSVWAGQNTEAFF.

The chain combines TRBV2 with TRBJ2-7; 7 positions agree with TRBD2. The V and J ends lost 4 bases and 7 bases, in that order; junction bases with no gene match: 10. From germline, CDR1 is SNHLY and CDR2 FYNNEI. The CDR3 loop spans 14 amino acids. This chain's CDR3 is CASSGGFTGGEQYF. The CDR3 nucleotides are TGTGCCAGCAGTGGGGGTTTTACCGGGGGGGAGCAGTACTTC. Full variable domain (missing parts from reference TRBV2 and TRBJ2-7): EPEVTQTPSHQVTQMGQEVILRCVPISNHLYFYWYRQILGQKVEFLVSFYNNEISEKSEIFDDQFSVERPDGSNFTLKIRSTKLEDSAMYFCASSGGFTGGEQYFGPGTRLTVT.

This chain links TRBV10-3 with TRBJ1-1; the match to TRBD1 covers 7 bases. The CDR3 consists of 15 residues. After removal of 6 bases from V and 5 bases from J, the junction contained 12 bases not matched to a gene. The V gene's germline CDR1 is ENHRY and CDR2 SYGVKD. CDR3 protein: CAIRPPTGVGTEAFF. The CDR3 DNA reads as TGTGCCATCAGGCCCCCCACAGGGGTAGGGACTGAAGCTTTCTTT.

In DNA, the CDR3 is TGTGCCAGCAGTTACCCAGGGGCGAATACGCAGTATTTT. Encoded protein: CASSYPGANTQYF. This chain links TRBV6-5 with TRBJ2-3; tentative D call: TRBD1 (6 bases). Trimming shortened V by 2 bases and J by 7 bases, and 10 bases separated the two germline ends. Germline values: CDR1 MNHEY, CDR2 SVGAGI. The CDR3 has 13 residues.